Following are 11 T cell receptor beta chains from one sample sequenced in a study of blood T cell repertoires in COVID-19. Profiled with immunoSEQ multiplex PCR; TCRdb holds only in-frame clones, not every one. The repertoire holds some 350,000 clones, about 90% seen once, with about 3% in the top ten. Sequenced input: PBMCs or T cells enriched from blood (not recorded which). The receptors shown here come from a woman aged 30 to 39 who had recovered from COVID-19.

V usage is TRBV5-4 and J usage is TRBJ2-7; 10 bases are a match to TRBD1. The CDR3 is 16 amino acids. Germline values: CDR1 SGHNT, CDR2 YYREEE (reference sequence). V lost 0 bases to trimming and J lost 1 base; unmatched junction nucleotides: 4. The CDR3 region is CASSLVGQGISYEQYF. The DNA of the CDR3 is TGTGCCAGCAGCTTGGTGGGACAGGGGATTTCCTACGAGCAGTACTTC.

The gene calls are TRBV18 and TRBJ2-1, with no clear D. This CDR3 spans 16 amino acids. V lost 0 bases, J lost 0 bases, and 9 bases lay in between. Looked up from germline, CDR1 is KGHSH and CDR2 is LQKENI. CDR3 coding DNA: TGTGCCAGCTCACCACCAGCAGCGAGCTCCTACAATGAGCAGTTCTTC. Its translation: CASSPPAASSYNEQFF.

This rearrangement joins TRBV10-1 to TRBJ2-7, with 10 bases aligning to TRBD1. CDR1 is WNHNN, CDR2 SYGVQD, per germline (reference sequence). This CDR3 contains 13 residues. Trimming at V came to 10 bases and at J to 6 bases, leaving 9 bases not matched to a gene. CDR3 bases: TGCGCCACCTTCCGGGACAGGGGTGGCGAGCAGTACTTC. Translating gives CATFRDRGGEQYF.

J is TRBJ2-2 and V is TRBV24-1; 7 bases align to TRBD1. Germline V gene sequence: CDR1 KGHDR, CDR2 SFDVKD. V lost 5 bases, J lost 4 bases, and 6 bases stayed unmatched. The CDR3 extends over 15 amino acids. The CDR3 bases are TGTGCCACCAGTGGTCCGGGACAGCCCACCGGGGAGCTGTTTTTT. It is translated as CATSGPGQPTGELFF.

The chain recombines TRBV23-1 with TRBJ2-7, with 9 bases identical to TRBD1. TRBV23-1 is marked as an open reading frame, function uncertain. There are 15 residues in the CDR3. J was trimmed by 5 bases and V by 4 bases; bases with no gene match: 9. The DNA of the CDR3 is TGCGCCAGCAGTCGATCCGGGACAGGGCGGAACGAGCAGTACTTC. This codes for CASSRSGTGRNEQYF.

Written as DNA, the CDR3 is TGTGCCAGCAGCTTACCACTCGCAACTAATGAAAAACTGTTTTTT. Its translation: CASSLPLATNEKLFF. The gene calls are TRBV11-2 and TRBJ1-4; the D is unclear. The CDR3 runs to 15 residues. Germline CDR1 and CDR2: SGHAT and FQNNGV. Between the trimmed V and J ends, which lost 2 bases and 0 bases, there was a span of 7 bases. Drawing the rest from reference TRBV11-2 and TRBJ1-4, the complete variable domain is EAGVAQSPRYKIIEKRQSVAFWCNPISGHATLYWYQQILGQGPKLLIQFQNNGVVDDSQLPKDRFSAERLKGVDSTLKIQPAKLEDSAVYLCASSLPLATNEKLFFGSGTQLSVL.

The chain employs TRBV28 and TRBJ1-2; 8 positions match TRBD1. This CDR3 region has 13 residues. The germline CDR1 and CDR2 sequences are MDHEN and SYDVKM. The V gene end was trimmed by 3 bases and the J gene end by 5 bases; junction bases not matched to a gene: 2. The CDR3 nucleotides are TGTGCCAGCAGTTTGGGACAGGAGTATGGCTACACCTTC. It codes for CASSLGQEYGYTF.

The chain employs TRBV28 and TRBJ2-7, with D possibly matching TRBD2 (6 bases). Per germline, CDR1 MDHEN and CDR2 SYDVKM. Between the trimmed V and J ends, which lost 2 bases and 2 bases, there was a span of 10 bases. CDR3 length: 14 residues. The CDR3 DNA follows: TGTGCCAGCAGTTTAGTGGGGGGACCCTACGAGCAGTACTTC. Its protein is CASSLVGGPYEQYF.

The rearrangement uses TRBV18 and TRBJ1-2, with a weak D call TRBD1 (5 bases). The germline CDR1 and CDR2 sequences are KGHSH and LQKENI. V shed 6 bases and J shed 8 bases, with 10 bases lying between them. The CDR3 has 11 residues. CDR3 region: CASSKGFGYTF. CDR3 nucleotides: TGTGCCAGCTCCAAGGGGTTCGGCTACACCTTC.

The chain recombines TRBV7-9 with TRBJ2-6, with 8 bases matching TRBD1. Unmatched junction bases numbered 6, after V lost 5 bases and J lost 0 bases. The CDR3 is 17 residues long. Germline CDR1 reads SEHNR; CDR2 reads FQNEAQ (reference sequence). The CDR3 sequence: CASSPGQGRSGANVLTF. The CDR3 DNA reads as TGTGCCAGCAGCCCCGGACAGGGACGCTCTGGGGCCAACGTCCTGACTTTC.

A single count supports this clone. This sequence joins TRBV28 and TRBJ1-2; TRBD1 aligns across 10 bases. Trimming took 6 bases from V and 7 from J; bases not matched to a gene: 2. This CDR3 has 12 residues. CDR1 and CDR2 from the germline V gene are MDHEN and SYDVKM. The CDR3 DNA reads TGTGCCAGCAGAGACAGGGGGCTTGGCTACACCTTC. This gives the protein CASRDRGLGYTF.